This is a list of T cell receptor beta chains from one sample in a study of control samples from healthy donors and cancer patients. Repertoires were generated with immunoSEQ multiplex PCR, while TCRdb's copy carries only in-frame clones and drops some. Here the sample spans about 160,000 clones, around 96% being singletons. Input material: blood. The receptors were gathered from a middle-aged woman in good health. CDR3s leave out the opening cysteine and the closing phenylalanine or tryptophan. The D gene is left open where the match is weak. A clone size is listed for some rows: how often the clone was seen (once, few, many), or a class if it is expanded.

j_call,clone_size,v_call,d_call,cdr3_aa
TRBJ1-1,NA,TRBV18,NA,ASSPSIGQFMNTEAF
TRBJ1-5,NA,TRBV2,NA,ASSLYAGQPQH
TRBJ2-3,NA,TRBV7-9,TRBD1,ASSTPDRGGVLDTQY
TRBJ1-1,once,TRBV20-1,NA,SASGEGVDTEAF
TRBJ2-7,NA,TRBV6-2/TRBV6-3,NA,ASSYSVQSQKFYEQY
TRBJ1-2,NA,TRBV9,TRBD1,ASNDRGDGYT
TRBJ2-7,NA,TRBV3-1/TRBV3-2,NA,ASSQGGRSYEQY
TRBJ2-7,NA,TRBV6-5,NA,ATSRDNSYEQY
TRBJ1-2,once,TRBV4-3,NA,ASSQDYWGSNYGYT
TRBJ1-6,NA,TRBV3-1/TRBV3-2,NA,ASSQVGANSPLH
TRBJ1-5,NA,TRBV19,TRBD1,ASSMGGYTGGEQPQH
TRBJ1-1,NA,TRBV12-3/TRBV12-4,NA,ASRLGRNTEAF
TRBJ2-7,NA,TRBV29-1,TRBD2,SVAPSGRNEQY
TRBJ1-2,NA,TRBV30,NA,AWSVPGAGYT
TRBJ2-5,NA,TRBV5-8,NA,ASSLRDAWETQY
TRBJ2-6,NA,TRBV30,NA,AWSQLGGANVLT
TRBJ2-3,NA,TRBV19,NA,ASSIVGPTDTQY
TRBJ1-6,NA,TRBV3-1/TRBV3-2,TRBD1,ASSQAGTGGNSPLH
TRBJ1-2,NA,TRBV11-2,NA,ASSLGSTTTHYGYT
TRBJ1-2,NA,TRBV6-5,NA,ASSYSETGYGYT
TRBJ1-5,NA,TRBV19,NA,ASSIGNPRLRQPQH
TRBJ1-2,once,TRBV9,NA,ASSVAGPGNYGYT
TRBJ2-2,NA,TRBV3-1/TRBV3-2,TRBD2,ASSQSRLAGDTGELF
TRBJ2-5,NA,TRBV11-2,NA,ASSSVRRTQY
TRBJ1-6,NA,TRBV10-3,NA,AIRDRGSSPLH
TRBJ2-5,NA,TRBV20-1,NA,SARVLETQY
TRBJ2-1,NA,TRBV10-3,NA,AISERPASVF
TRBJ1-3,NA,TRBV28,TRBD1,ASSTTGVKGNTIY
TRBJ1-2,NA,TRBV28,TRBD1,ASSSGTGYYGYT
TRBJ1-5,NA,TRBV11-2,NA,ASSLGGPEQPQH
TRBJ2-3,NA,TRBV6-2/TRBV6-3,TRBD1,ASSYLLRDREPPTDTQY
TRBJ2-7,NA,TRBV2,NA,ASSPGRDAASYEQY
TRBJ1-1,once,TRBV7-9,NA,ASSLDDTNTEAF